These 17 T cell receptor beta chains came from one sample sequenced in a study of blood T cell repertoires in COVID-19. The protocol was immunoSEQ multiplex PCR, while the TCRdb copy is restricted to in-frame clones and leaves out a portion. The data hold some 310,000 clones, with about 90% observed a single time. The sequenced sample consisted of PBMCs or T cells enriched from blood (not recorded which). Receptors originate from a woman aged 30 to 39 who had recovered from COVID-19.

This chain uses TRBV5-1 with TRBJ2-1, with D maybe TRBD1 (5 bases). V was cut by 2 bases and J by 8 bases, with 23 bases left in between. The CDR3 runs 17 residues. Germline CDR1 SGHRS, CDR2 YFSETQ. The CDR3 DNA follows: TGCGCCAGCAGCTTTAGATCAGGGTATACCTTGTTCGATGAGCAGTTCTTC. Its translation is CASSFRSGYTLFDEQFF.

The CDR3 DNA reads TGTGCCAGCAGATTTGCTAGCGGGAGACGTAATGAGCAGTTCTTC. This gives the protein CASRFASGRRNEQFF. The rearrangement uses TRBV7-2 and TRBJ2-1; TRBD2 agrees at 10 bases. The germline CDR1 and CDR2 sequences are SGHTA and FQGNSA. The V gene end was trimmed by 6 bases and the J gene end by 7 bases; junction bases not matched to a gene: 9. The CDR3 has 15 amino acids.

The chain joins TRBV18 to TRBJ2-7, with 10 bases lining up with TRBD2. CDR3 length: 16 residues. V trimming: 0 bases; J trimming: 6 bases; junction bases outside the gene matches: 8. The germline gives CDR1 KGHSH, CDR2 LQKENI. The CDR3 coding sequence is TGTGCCAGCTCACCACCGGGTCTAGCGGGAGTAGTCGAGCAGTACTTC. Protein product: CASSPPGLAGVVEQYF.

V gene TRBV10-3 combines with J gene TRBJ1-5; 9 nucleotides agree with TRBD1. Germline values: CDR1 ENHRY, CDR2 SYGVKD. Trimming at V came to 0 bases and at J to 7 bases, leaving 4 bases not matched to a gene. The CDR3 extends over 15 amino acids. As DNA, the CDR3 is TGTGCCATCAGTGAGTCGGGACAGGGTAAGCAGCCCCAGCATTTT. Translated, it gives CAISESGQGKQPQHF.

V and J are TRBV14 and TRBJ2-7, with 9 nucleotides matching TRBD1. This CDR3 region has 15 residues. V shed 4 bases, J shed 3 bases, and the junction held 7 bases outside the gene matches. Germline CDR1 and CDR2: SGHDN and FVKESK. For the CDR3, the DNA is TGTGCCAGCAGCCCACCAGGACAGGGGATCTACGAGCAGTACTTC. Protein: CASSPPGQGIYEQYF.

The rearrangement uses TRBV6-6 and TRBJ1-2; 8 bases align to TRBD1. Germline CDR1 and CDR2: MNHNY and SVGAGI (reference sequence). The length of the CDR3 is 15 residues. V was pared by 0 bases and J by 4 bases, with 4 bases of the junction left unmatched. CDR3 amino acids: CASSYSLQGAYGYTF. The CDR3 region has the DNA TGTGCCAGCAGTTACTCACTGCAGGGGGCCTATGGCTACACCTTC.

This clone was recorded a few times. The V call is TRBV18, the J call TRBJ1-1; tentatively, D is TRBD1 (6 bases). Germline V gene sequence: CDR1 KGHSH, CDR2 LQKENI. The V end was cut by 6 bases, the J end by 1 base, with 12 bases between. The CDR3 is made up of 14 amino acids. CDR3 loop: CASSTNRENTEAFF. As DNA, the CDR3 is TGTGCCAGCTCTACGAACAGGGAGAACACTGAAGCTTTCTTT.

DNA for the CDR3: TGCGCCAGCAGCTTGGCCCCGGGGGATGCCTACGAGCAGTACTTC. Translating gives CASSLAPGDAYEQYF. V is TRBV5-1 and J is TRBJ2-7, with D perhaps matching TRBD2 (6 bases). Germline assignment: CDR1 SGHRS and CDR2 YFSETQ. This CDR3 contains 15 residues. V lost 0 bases to trimming and J lost 2 bases, with 12 bases between them.

The CDR3 DNA is TGCGCCAGCAGCTTGGCCGGGTCCCTGGAAACTGAAGCTTTCTTT. Amino acid sequence: CASSLAGSLETEAFF. The rearrangement joins TRBV5-1 to TRBJ1-1, with D unresolved. The CDR3 is 15 amino acids. The germline gives CDR1 SGHRS, CDR2 YFSETQ. Trimming took off 0 bases at V and 5 bases at J, with 14 bases between the two ends.

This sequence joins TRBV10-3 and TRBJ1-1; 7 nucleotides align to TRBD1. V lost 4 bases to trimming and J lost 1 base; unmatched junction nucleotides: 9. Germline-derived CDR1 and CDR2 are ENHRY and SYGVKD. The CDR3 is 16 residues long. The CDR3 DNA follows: TGTGCCATCAGTGTGACCGGTAAGGGGGCGAACACTGAAGCTTTCTTT. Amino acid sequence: CAISVTGKGANTEAFF.

DNA for the CDR3: TGTGCCAGCAGTGAGGGGTTTTACAGGGGGCCGAGTCAGCCCCAGCATTTT. Translated, it gives CASSEGFYRGPSQPQHF. The rearrangement joins TRBV6-1 to TRBJ1-5; 9 nucleotides agree with TRBD1. Germline CDR1 and CDR2: MNHNS and SASEGT. The CDR3 contains 17 residues. The trim removed 3 bases at V and 6 bases at J, leaving 12 bases unmatched.

In DNA, the CDR3 is TGTGCCAGCAGCTCCACGAACAGGGGATACGAGCAGTACTTC. This gives the protein CASSSTNRGYEQYF. The chain has TRBV11-1 and TRBJ2-7; 7 nucleotides agree with TRBD1. The CDR3 length is 14 residues. V dropped 4 bases and J dropped 4; count of bases not matched to a gene: 7. Germline assignment: CDR1 SGHAT and CDR2 FQDESV (reference sequence).

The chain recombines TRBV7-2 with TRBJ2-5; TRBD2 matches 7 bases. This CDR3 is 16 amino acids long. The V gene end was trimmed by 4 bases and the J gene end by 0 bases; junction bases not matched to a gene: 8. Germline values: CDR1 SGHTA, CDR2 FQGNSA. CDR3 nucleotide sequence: TGTGCCAGCAGCTCGACCGGGACTACCTACCAAGAGACCCAGTACTTC. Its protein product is CASSSTGTTYQETQYF.

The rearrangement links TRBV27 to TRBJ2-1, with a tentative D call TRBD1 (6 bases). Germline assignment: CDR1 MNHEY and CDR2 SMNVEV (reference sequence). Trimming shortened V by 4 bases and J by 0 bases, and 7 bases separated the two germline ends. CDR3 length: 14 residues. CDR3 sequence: CASSYRDSYNEQFF. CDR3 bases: TGTGCCAGCAGTTACAGGGACTCCTACAATGAGCAGTTCTTC.

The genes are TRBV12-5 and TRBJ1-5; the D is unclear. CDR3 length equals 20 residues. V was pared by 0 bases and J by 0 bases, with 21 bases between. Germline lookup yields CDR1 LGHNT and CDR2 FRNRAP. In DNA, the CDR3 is TGTGCTAGTGGTTTGGTACCGGACGGGGAGAAAGTCTATAGCAATCAGCCCCAGCATTTT. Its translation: CASGLVPDGEKVYSNQPQHF.

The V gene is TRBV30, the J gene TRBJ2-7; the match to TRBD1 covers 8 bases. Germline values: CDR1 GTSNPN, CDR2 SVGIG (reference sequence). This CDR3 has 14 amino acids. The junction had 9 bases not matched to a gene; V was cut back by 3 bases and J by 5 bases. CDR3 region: CAWSGQGVVDEQYF. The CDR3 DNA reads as TGTGCCTGGAGCGGACAGGGCGTGGTCGACGAGCAGTACTTC.

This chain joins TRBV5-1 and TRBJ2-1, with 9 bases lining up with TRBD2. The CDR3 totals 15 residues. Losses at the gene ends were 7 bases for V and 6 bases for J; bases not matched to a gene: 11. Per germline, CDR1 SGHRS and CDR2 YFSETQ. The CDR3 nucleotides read TGCGCCAGCTTAGAGAATAGCGGGAGTCGCAATGAGCAGTTCTTC. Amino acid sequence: CASLENSGSRNEQFF.